These 20 T cell receptor beta chains came from one sample sequenced in a study of blood T cell repertoires in COVID-19. Assay: immunoSEQ multiplex PCR; the TCRdb copy retains only in-frame clones and omits some. The data contain about 99,000 clones, 70% to 90% of them singletons. Input material: peripheral blood. The receptor set was obtained from a man aged 45 to 65 in a cohort sampled during active COVID-19.

The table lists this clone with a few counts. J is TRBJ2-3 and V is TRBV7-3; 7 nucleotides line up with TRBD2. CDR3 size: 16 residues. The ends lost 4 bases at V and 3 bases at J; junction bases unmatched: 10. Per the germline V gene, CDR1 is SGHTA and CDR2 is FQGTGA. The CDR3 bases are TGTGCCAGCAGCTCCGGACTAGGGGCGGGAACAGATACGCAGTATTTT. This translates into CASSSGLGAGTDTQYF.

This chain uses TRBV6-6 with TRBJ2-1; 9 bases are a match to TRBD2. The CDR3 loop spans 16 amino acids. V shed 6 bases and J 5 bases; nucleotides not matched to a gene: 11. Germline V lookup: CDR1 MNHNY, CDR2 SVGAGI (reference sequence). This CDR3 reads CASRPQIAGADNEQFF. CDR3 nucleotide sequence: TGTGCCAGCAGGCCCCAAATAGCGGGGGCCGACAATGAGCAGTTCTTC.

The chain employs TRBV24-1 and TRBJ2-3; 8 bases agree with TRBD2. V was pared by 8 bases and J by 2 bases, with 2 bases of the junction left unmatched. Germline CDR1 and CDR2: KGHDR and SFDVKD. The CDR3 length is 13 residues. CDR3 bases: TGTGCCACCATAGCGGGGCCCACAGATACGCAGTATTTT. Residues: CATIAGPTDTQYF.

The V gene is TRBV19, the J gene TRBJ2-1; D remains unclear. The CDR3 covers 13 residues. The germline V gene encodes CDR1 LNHDA and CDR2 SQIVND (reference sequence). Trimming left V 3 bases short and J 4 bases short, with 7 bases between. In DNA form, the CDR3 reads TGTGCCAGTAGTATTCCCCCGTACAATGAGCAGTTCTTC. It encodes CASSIPPYNEQFF.

The rearrangement joins TRBV19 to TRBJ1-1; no definite D call. Trimming cost V 5 bases and J 0 bases, with 16 bases left between them. This CDR3 has 16 residues. Germline CDR1 LNHDA, CDR2 SQIVND (reference sequence). The CDR3, as DNA: TGTGCCAGTAGTTCCGGTCGGGGAACCCTGAACACTGAAGCTTTCTTT. This encodes CASSSGRGTLNTEAFF.

V is TRBV6-2 or TRBV6-3 and J is TRBJ1-5; 7 bases are shared with TRBD1. V gave up 5 bases and J gave up 7 bases; unmatched junction bases: 5. CDR1 and CDR2 from the germline V gene are MNHEY and SVGEGT. There are 13 residues in the CDR3. CDR3 sequence (DNA): TGTGCCAGCAGTCCAGGGGGTCGCCAGCCCCAGCATTTT. Translation gives CASSPGGRQPQHF.

The genes are TRBV5-6 and TRBJ2-7; TRBD2 might be the D (5 bases). With 2 bases removed from V and 3 bases from J, the gap between germline ends came to 15 bases. The germline V gene has CDR1 SGHDT and CDR2 YYEEEE. This CDR3 comprises 15 residues. CDR3 nucleotide sequence: TGTGCCAGCAGCTTTCGGGGATCGGCGAACTACGAGCAGTACTTC. It translates to CASSFRGSANYEQYF.

This clone came up once. This chain links TRBV11-3 with TRBJ2-3; 11 positions agree with TRBD2. CDR3 size: 16 residues. V was clipped by 4 bases and J by 1 base; unmatched bases: 4. Germline V gene data show CDR1 as SGHNT and CDR2 as YENEEA. The CDR3 sequence: CASSYKLAGGTDTQYF. CDR3 in DNA: TGTGCCAGCAGCTACAAACTAGCGGGGGGCACAGATACGCAGTATTTT. The full variable domain, its missing parts supplied by reference TRBV11-3 and TRBJ2-3, is EAGVVQSPRYKIIEKKQPVAFWCNPISGHNTLYWYLQNLGQGPELLIRYENEEAVDDSQLPKDRFSAERLKGVDSTLKIQPAELGDSAVYLCASSYKLAGGTDTQYFGPGTRLTVL.

As regards this clone: One junction end does not reproduce the germline sequence, and a read error may be involved. The chain combines TRBV14 with TRBJ2-1; 12 bases map to TRBD2. Germline values: CDR1 SGHDN, CDR2 FVKESK. The CDR3 runs to 14 residues. In nucleotides, the CDR3 is TGTGCCAGCAGGCAAGCTAGCGGGGGGGATGAGCAGTTCTTC. Its protein is CASRQASGGDEQFF.

This chain joins TRBV6-5 and TRBJ2-1, with D unresolved. This CDR3 comprises 15 residues. V lost 0 bases and J 3 bases, leaving 9 bases between the germline ends. Looked up from germline, CDR1 is MNHEY and CDR2 is SVGAGI. The CDR3 sequence: CASSYSTTGYNEQFF. The CDR3 DNA reads as TGTGCCAGCAGTTACTCGACGACTGGCTACAATGAGCAGTTCTTC.

This chain connects TRBV3-1 (or the pseudogene TRBV3-2) to TRBJ1-2; perhaps TRBD1 as D (6 bases). The CDR3 contains 16 residues. Trimming shortened V by 4 bases and J by 5 bases, and 20 bases separated the two germline ends. Germline-derived CDR1 and CDR2 are LGHDT and YNNKEL (reference sequence). This CDR3 is CASSRSSTGWAYGYTF. The CDR3, as DNA: TGTGCCAGCAGCCGGAGTTCCACAGGGTGGGCTTATGGCTACACCTTC.

The chain has TRBV29-1 and TRBJ2-2; possibly TRBD1 for D (5 bases). The CDR3 runs 13 residues. V lost 4 bases, J lost 6 bases, and 12 bases lay in between. Germline CDR1 is SQVTM and CDR2 is ANQGSEA. The CDR3: CSVGKGPAGELFF. The DNA of the CDR3 is TGCAGCGTTGGTAAGGGGCCGGCCGGGGAGCTGTTTTTT.

The CDR3 DNA reads TGTGCCAGCAGCTTGGGACTTCGCAGCGGGAAAGAGACCCAGTACTTC. Translated: CASSLGLRSGKETQYF. The chain uses TRBV11-2 and TRBJ2-5, with TRBD2 matching over 7 bases. The germline gives CDR1 SGHAT, CDR2 FQNNGV. This CDR3 has 16 amino acids. The J segment lost 3 bases and the V segment lost 3 bases, leaving 10 bases of the junction unmatched. The full variable domain, its missing parts supplied by reference TRBV11-2 and TRBJ2-5, is EAGVAQSPRYKIIEKRQSVAFWCNPISGHATLYWYQQILGQGPKLLIQFQNNGVVDDSQLPKDRFSAERLKGVDSTLKIQPAKLEDSAVYLCASSLGLRSGKETQYFGPGTRLLVL.

The genes are TRBV7-8 and TRBJ2-5; 7 positions agree with TRBD2. The CDR3 length is 16 residues. J lost 5 bases, V lost 3 bases, and 12 bases had no gene match. Germline-derived CDR1 and CDR2 are SGHVS and FQNEAQ. The CDR3 protein is CASSFAGGAGGETQYF. Written as DNA, the CDR3 is TGTGCCAGCAGCTTTGCCGGAGGAGCCGGGGGGGAGACCCAGTACTTC.

J is TRBJ1-5 and V is TRBV6-6; a possible D gene is TRBD1 (5 bases). The CDR3 extends over 15 amino acids. Germline CDR1 reads MNHNY; CDR2 reads SVGAGI (reference sequence). V was cut by 4 bases and J by 0 bases, with 10 bases left in between. CDR3 bases: TGTGCCAGCAGTTTCACAGGAGATAGCAATCAGCCCCAGCATTTT. Amino acids: CASSFTGDSNQPQHF.

The table lists this clone with a few counts. This chain connects TRBV21-1 to TRBJ1-1. TRBV21-1 counts as a pseudogene. There are 17 residues in the CDR3. The CDR3 region is CASSKGGRTYMNTEAFF. CDR3 bases: TGTGCCAGCAGCAAAGGGGGGAGGACTTACATGAACACTGAAGCTTTCTTT.

The J gene is TRBJ1-1, the V gene TRBV6-9; D unresolved. This CDR3 region has 12 residues. V was trimmed by 3 bases and J by 5 bases, leaving 7 bases between them. Per germline, CDR1 MNHGY and CDR2 SVAAGI. The CDR3, as DNA: TGTGCCAGCAGTTACGCGACAACTGAAGCTTTCTTT. Translation gives CASSYATTEAFF.

CDR3: CATSRAVQGAGKLFF. CDR3 bases: TGTGCCACCAGCAGAGCTGTACAGGGGGCCGGAAAACTGTTTTTT. The chain joins TRBV15 to TRBJ1-4; 9 nucleotides agree with TRBD1. Germline assignment: CDR1 LNHNV and CDR2 YYDKDF (reference sequence). The trim removed 1 base at V and 10 bases at J, leaving 7 bases unmatched. The CDR3 loop spans 15 amino acids.

The chain employs TRBV12-5 and TRBJ1-5, with 7 positions matching TRBD1. The CDR3 runs to 14 residues. Looked up from germline, CDR1 is LGHNT and CDR2 is FRNRAP. The CDR3 loop reads CAGRSQGDNQPQHF. CDR3 sequence (DNA): TGTGCCGGGCGGTCCCAGGGGGACAATCAGCCCCAGCATTTT.

V and J are TRBV2 and TRBJ2-7; 9 bases agree with TRBD1. V lost 8 bases to trimming and J lost 6 bases; unmatched junction nucleotides: 14. CDR1 and CDR2 from the germline V gene are SNHLY and FYNNEI. CDR3 length: 15 residues. The CDR3: CASQLSGTGRGEQYV. CDR3 DNA sequence: TGTGCCAGCCAGCTCTCCGGGACAGGGAGAGGCGAGCAGTACGTC.